One TCR beta chain is described in this entry. This record belongs to a study of blood T cell repertoires in COVID-19. Study-level information: The United States, Italy and Spain provided the acute and convalescent COVID-19 samples.

Assay used: immunoSEQ multiplex PCR; TCRdb lists only in-frame clones, some missing. The table has 30,000 to 45,000 clones, 85% to 90% seen once. The CDR3 length is 15 residues. CDR1 and CDR2 (germline): LNHDA, SQIVND (reference sequence). V was cut by 7 bases and J by 3 bases, with 16 bases left in between. This receptor was taken from a man in his 70s with acute or convalescent COVID-19. Sequencing was done on a sample of peripheral blood. V and J are TRBV19 and TRBJ1-5; D is unresolved. The CDR3 coding sequence is TGTGCCAGTAACCCGAGCCTTACTCCCAATCAGCCCCAGCATTTT. Protein: CASNPSLTPNQPQHF.